This record looks at one T cell receptor beta chain sequence and its context. Per the original methods: The assay estimated nucleated cells by amplifying reference gene primers. Sequencing used immunoSEQ multiplex PCR; TCRdb keeps in-frame clones, though not all of them. V, J and clone size reflect that table, while D and trimming were determined from the DNA. The sample lists over 250,000 clones; about 88% were seen once. The V gene lost 2 bases and the J gene lost 4 bases, with 9 bases spanning the gap. The CDR3 is 13 amino acids. Germline lookup yields CDR1 SGDLS and CDR2 YYNGEE. The sample is drawn from a study of blood T cell repertoires in COVID-19. In the study overall: Samples representing acute and convalescent COVID-19 were sourced from the United States, Italy and Spain. PBMCs, B-cell-depleted T cells, or T cells provided the cDNA or gDNA that made up the material.

Sequencing used peripheral blood. The rearrangement joins TRBV9 to TRBJ1-2, with D unclear. The sequence derives from a woman in her 40s who had recovered from COVID-19. DNA of the CDR3: TGTGCCAGCAGCGTGGCGGTCACCTATGGCTACACCTTC. Translated: CASSVAVTYGYTF. Drawing the rest from reference TRBV9 and TRBJ1-2, the complete variable domain is DSGVTQTPKHLITATGQRVTLRCSPRSGDLSVYWYQQSLDQGLQFLIQYYNGEERAKGNILERFSAQQFPDLHSELNLSSLELGDSALYFCASSVAVTYGYTFGSGTRLTVV.